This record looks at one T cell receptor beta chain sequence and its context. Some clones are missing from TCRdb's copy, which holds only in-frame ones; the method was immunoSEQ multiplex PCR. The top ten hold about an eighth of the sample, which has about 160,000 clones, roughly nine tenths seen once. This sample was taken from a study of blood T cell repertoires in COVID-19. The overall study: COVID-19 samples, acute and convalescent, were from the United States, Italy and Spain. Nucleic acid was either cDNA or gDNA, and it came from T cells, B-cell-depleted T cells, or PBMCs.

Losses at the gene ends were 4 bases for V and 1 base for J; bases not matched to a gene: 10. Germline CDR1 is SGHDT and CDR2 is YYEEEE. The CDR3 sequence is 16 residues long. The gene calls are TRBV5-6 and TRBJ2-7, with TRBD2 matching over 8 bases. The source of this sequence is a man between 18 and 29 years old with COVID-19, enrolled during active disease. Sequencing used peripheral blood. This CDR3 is CASSLETTSGSYEQYF. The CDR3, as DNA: TGTGCCAGCAGCCTGGAGACCACTAGCGGTTCCTACGAGCAGTACTTC. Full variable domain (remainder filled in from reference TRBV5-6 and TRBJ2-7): DAGVTQSPTHLIKTRGQQVTLRCSPKSGHDTVSWYQQALGQGPQFIFQYYEEEERQRGNFPDRFSGHQFPNYSSELNVNALLLGDSALYLCASSLETTSGSYEQYFGPGTRLTVT.